This T cell receptor (beta chain) was found in a study of human T cells and chemical hapten exposure (dated by TCRdb to the early 2020s). About the investigation overall: For sensitization, 2% DPC in acetone was applied to a 2 cm by 2 cm area of upper inner arm skin. The mostly female patient cohort included alopecia areata with under or over 50% scalp involvement, alopecia totalis and alopecia universalis. Patch tests used Finn chambers with 0.01% DPC on the upper back, scored after 6 days by International Contact Dermatitis Research Group standards. Peripheral blood TCR repertoire changes were tracked in vivo in alopecia patients during primary and secondary sensitization to the hapten diphenylcyclopropenone (DPC). Twenty-nine alopecia patients gave blood for TCR sequencing at one to four time points (pre-sensitization, 2, 6 and 24 weeks). Patient blood was sampled pre-sensitization (week 0) and at 2, 6 and about 24 weeks after DPC sensitization. Libraries were pooled for sequencing, and variation in per-sample TCR yields was attributed mainly to small differences in library volumes within the pool. Weekly therapeutic DPC doses were additionally applied to the scalp of patients throughout the roughly 25-week study period.

V gives up 3 bases and J gives up 8 bases, and the segment between their germline ends measures 17 bases. Based on the germline V gene (reference sequence), the CDR1 and CDR2 sequences are LNHDA and SQIVND. Taken from cysteine to phenylalanine, the CDR3 has 15 residues. Only the CDR3 DNA stays, 45 bases, in frame from base 1. Library creation used RACE. The sample was run on a NextSeq 500. During library preparation, unique molecular identifiers were attached to individual cDNA molecules so that TCRs could be counted quantitatively and reproducibly. Each blood RNA sample was used to sequence both TCR alpha and TCR beta chains. In the source study's methods: Samples had a median of about 96,000 TCRs, with a range from about 23,224 to 690,600. The Decombinator software suite was used to annotate the V, J and CDR3 of the TCR reads. To make PS versus PT1 abundance plots, every sample was subsampled to the same number of TCRs (28,000). Expanded TCRs were defined as absent before sensitization and observed at least eight times at the 2-week time point. Starting from the raw public reads, TCRdb applied fastp trimming at Q25, assembled clones with MiXCR and retained in-frame beta chains. CDR3 protein duplicates are merged, each entry listing the most common genes and DNA. These V and J calls originate from TCRdb's pipeline instead of the authors' own analysis. The sample contains some 84,000 distinct CDR3 sequences, 8.5% of them found a single time. 2.5% to 3% of the sample goes to the ten largest clones.

The investigation overall reported the following: The number of PT1 expanded TCRs positively correlated with patch test score, significant at thresholds 8, 16 and 32 but not 4. Compared with pre-sensitization or healthy control sets, expanded TCRs formed significantly more large CDR3 similarity clusters, which is consistent with antigen-driven responses. DPC sensitization did not change how many TCRs were above 1 in 1000 frequency, and no evidence was found of alterations in global repertoire structure. Because every patient had alopecia, a presumed autoimmune disease, the patients' immune response might differ from that of healthy individuals. Repeated subsampling changed both the strength of the expansion versus patch-test correlation and the threshold at which that correlation became significant.

In the paper's terms, the time point label means: pre-sensitization, week 0. This sample's treatment or condition label indicates: therapeutic diphenylcyclopropenone sensitization with weekly scalp DPC. At each patch-test visit, blood was drawn before the patch test was applied. To be eligible, patients had to be aged 18 to 70, diagnosed with alopecia and judged suitable for DPC therapy, while pregnant patients were excluded. Total RNA was extracted from unfractionated whole blood that had been collected in Tempus Blood RNA tubes. A word on this clonotype: No cognate antigen has been identified for it. Qualities for individual bases were not recorded, and no much larger clone is one base off.

The material sequenced was whole blood, taken in connection with sensitization to the hapten diphenylcyclopropenone (DPC). The TCR comes from a man in his forties or fifties with alopecia areata. Some clones in this sample may be carry-over from other donors' samples. The chain employs TRBV19 and TRBJ2-1, and TRBD2 may be the D gene, going by 5 matching bases. The DNA sequence is TGTGCCAGTAGTATGGACTCGAATTTCCGCGATGAGCAGTTCTTC. This gives the protein CASSMDSNFRDEQFF.